This T cell receptor (beta chain) is drawn from a study of T-cell reconstitution after alpha-beta-depleted transplantation in children. V lost 2 bases and J lost 8, with 12 bases in between. Germline V CDR1 and CDR2: MNHEY, SMNVEV (reference sequence). The CDR3 is 13 residues long. Turning to this clonotype: Its antigen remains unidentified.

Unique molecular identifiers were incorporated during preparation of the TCRbeta library. TCRdb recomputed calls from the PCR reads with MiXCR, one row per CDR3 protein. The sample carries about 980,000 distinct CDR3 sequences, about 30% recorded once. Overall study findings and caveats: Reported findings indicate that, about two months after transplant, alpha-beta T cells came from several hundred expanded clones, which were derived from non-depleted graft cells.

The specimen comprised PBMCs, mostly from graft donor cells, sampled 360 days after TCRalphabeta/CD19-depleted stem cell transplant. This TCR was sampled from a boy younger than two who had a stem cell transplant for SCID, so the T cells may come from the graft donor. The chain carries TRBV27 and TRBJ1-2; D not certain. Here the CDR3 reads CASSLRHSDGYTF. Here the CDR3 DNA reads TGTGCCAGCAGTTTACGGCATAGCGACGGCTACACCTTC.